The sequence of this TCR beta chain was determined in a study of glioma-infiltrating T cells after dendritic cell vaccination. Notes on the study in general: Complete blood and tumor specimen sets were limited to few patients.

CDR1 is SGHRS, CDR2 YFSETQ, per germline. This CDR3 region has 16 residues. The junction had 8 bases not matched to a gene; V was cut back by 4 bases and J by 3 bases. Remarks on this clone: Its specificity is unknown.

Only in-frame clones appear in the TCRdb table, and some are missing; sequencing was by immunoSEQ multiplex PCR. There are under 100,000 clones in the sample; about 79% occur only once, and 5.5% to 7% lies in the top ten. Sequences were derived from blood, sampled before dendritic cell vaccination. The TCR originated in a human donor with glioblastoma. This chain links TRBV5-1 with TRBJ2-3; TRBD2 matches at 10 bases. The DNA of the CDR3 is TGCGCCAGCAGCAGGAGTCCTAGCGGGGGTACAGATACGCAGTATTTT. Its translation is CASSRSPSGGTDTQYF.